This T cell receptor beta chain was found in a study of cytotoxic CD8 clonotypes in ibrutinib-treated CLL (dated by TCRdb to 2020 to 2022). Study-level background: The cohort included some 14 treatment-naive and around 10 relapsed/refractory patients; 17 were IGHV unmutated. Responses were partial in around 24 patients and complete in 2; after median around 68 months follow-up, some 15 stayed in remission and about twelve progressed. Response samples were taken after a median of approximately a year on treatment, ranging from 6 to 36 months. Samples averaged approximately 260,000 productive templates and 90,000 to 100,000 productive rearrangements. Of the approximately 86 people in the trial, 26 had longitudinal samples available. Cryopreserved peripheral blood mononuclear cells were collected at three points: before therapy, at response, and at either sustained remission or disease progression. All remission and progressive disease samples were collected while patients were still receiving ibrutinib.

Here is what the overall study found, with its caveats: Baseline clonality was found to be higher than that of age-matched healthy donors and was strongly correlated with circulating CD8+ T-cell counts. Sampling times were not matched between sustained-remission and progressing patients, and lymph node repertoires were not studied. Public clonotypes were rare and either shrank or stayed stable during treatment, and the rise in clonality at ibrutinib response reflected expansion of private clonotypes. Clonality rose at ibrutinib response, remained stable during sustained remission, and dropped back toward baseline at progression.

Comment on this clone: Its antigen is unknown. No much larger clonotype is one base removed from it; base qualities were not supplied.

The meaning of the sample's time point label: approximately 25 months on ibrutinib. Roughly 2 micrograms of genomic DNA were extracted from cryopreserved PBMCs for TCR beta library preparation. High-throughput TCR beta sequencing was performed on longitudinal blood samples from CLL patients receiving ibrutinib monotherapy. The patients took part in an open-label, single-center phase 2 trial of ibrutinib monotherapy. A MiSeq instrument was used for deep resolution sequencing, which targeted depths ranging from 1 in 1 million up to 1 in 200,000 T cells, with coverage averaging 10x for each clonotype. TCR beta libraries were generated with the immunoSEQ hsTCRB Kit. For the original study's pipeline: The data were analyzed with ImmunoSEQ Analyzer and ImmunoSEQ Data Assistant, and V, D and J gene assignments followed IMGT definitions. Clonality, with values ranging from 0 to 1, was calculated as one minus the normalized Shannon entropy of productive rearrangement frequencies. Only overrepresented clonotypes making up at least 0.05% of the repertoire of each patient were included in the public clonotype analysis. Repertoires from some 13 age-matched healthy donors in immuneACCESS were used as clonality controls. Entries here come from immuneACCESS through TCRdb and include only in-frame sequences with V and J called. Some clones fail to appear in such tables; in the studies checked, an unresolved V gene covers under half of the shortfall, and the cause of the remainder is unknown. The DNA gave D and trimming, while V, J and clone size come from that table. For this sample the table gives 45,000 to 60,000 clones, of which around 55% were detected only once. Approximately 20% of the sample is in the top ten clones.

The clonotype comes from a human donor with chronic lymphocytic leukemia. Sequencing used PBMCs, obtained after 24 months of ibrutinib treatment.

The DNA reads TGTGCCAGCAGACCTACAGGGACCGATGGCTACACCTTC. This encodes CASRPTGTDGYTF. The rearranged segments are TRBV28 and TRBJ1-2; a weak D assignment points to TRBD1 (6 bases agree). CDR3 length: 13 amino acids, cysteine to phenylalanine. The CDR3 DNA has 39 bases and is translated from base 1. Trimming removed 6 bases from V and 6 bases from J, leaving 14 bases between the germline ends. In the germline V gene, CDR1 corresponds to MDHEN and CDR2 to SYDVKM.